These 5 T cell receptor beta chains were sequenced from one sample in a study of T cell repertoires in cytomegalovirus infection. Each CDR3 protein gets one entry after TCRdb re-called the reads with MiXCR. The sample lists about 260,000 distinct CDR3 sequences, approximately 14% occurring once. Specimen: PBMCs. The receptors shown here come from a human donor in good health (CMV status not recorded). Some clones in this sample may be carry-over from other donors' samples.

This clonotype has just a few counts. The chain recombines TRBV29-1 with TRBJ2-2; D unresolved. This CDR3 comprises 11 residues. V was pared by 6 bases and J by 1 base, with 3 bases between. Germline V CDR1 and CDR2: SQVTM, ANQGSEA. The CDR3 loop is CSVLNTGELFF. The CDR3 DNA is TGCAGCGTCCTGAACACCGGGGAGCTGTTTTTT.

This clonotype was seen more than once but under ten times. The V and J genes are TRBV18 and TRBJ2-1, with no clear D. Germline V gene sequence: CDR1 KGHSH, CDR2 LQKENI. V was trimmed by 3 bases and J by 4 bases, leaving 7 bases between them. This CDR3 is built from 13 residues. CDR3 nucleotide sequence: TGTGCCAGCTCACCTTCCGCTTACAATGAGCAGTTCTTC. Translation: CASSPSAYNEQFF.

This clonotype appeared a few times. The chain is built from TRBV19 and TRBJ1-1, with 9 positions matching TRBD1. V lost 5 bases to trimming and J lost 10 bases; unmatched junction nucleotides: 8. This CDR3 has 13 residues. Germline V gene data show CDR1 as LNHDA and CDR2 as SQIVND (reference sequence). The CDR3 loop is CASSARGQGLAFF. DNA of the CDR3: TGTGCCAGTAGTGCTCGCGGACAGGGGTTAGCTTTCTTT.

This clonotype showed up just a few times. The chain uses TRBV29-1 and TRBJ2-5; 7 nucleotides match TRBD2. The V gene's germline CDR1 is SQVTM and CDR2 ANQGSEA. The CDR3 spans 12 residues. The ends lost 6 bases at V and 4 bases at J; junction bases unmatched: 5. The CDR3 DNA reads TGCAGCGTATCTAGCGGTAGAGAGACCCAGTACTTC. Its translation: CSVSSGRETQYF.

This clonotype was seen at least ten times. This chain connects TRBV7-6 to TRBJ2-7; D unclear. This CDR3 is 14 amino acids long. V shed 5 bases and J shed 6 bases, with 17 bases lying between them. From germline, CDR1 is SGHVS and CDR2 FNYEAQ. CDR3 DNA sequence: TGTGCCAGCAGCGCAACCCTAATAAACAGCGAGCAGTACTTC. It encodes CASSATLINSEQYF.